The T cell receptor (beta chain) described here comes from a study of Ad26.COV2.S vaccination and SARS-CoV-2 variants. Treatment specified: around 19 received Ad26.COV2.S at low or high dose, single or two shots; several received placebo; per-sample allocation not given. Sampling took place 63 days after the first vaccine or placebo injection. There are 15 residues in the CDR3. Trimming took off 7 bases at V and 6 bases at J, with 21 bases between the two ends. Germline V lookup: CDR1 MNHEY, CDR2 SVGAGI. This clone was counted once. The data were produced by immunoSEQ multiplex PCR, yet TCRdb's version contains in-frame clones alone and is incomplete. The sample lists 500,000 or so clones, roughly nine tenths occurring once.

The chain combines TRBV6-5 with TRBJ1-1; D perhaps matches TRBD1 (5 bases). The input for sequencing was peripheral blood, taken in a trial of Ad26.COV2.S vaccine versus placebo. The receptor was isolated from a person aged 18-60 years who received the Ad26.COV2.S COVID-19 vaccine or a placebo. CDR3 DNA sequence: TGTGCCAGCATTCCCCCCTCCATCAGGACACCTGAAGCTTTCTTT. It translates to CASIPPSIRTPEAFF.